This T cell receptor (beta chain) was captured by sequencing in a study of radiation and T cells in renal cell carcinoma. Study information: Nephrectomy followed 15 Gy stereotactic body radiation by 4 weeks. Findings and limits, study-wide: From baseline, blood top tumor clonotypes peaked at 2 weeks post-radiation.

With respect to this clone: Its antigen is not identified.

V lost 6 bases, J lost 0 bases, and 10 bases stayed unmatched. This CDR3 is 16 amino acids long. Germline V lookup: CDR1 KGHSH, CDR2 LQKENI. Clones were sequenced by immunoSEQ multiplex PCR, and TCRdb holds only the in-frame ones, with some missing. The profile shows tens of thousands of clones, roughly 79% of them singletons. Time point meaning: baseline pretreatment blood. Treatment indicated: 15 Gy SBRT to primary tumor, nephrectomy 4 weeks later. Sequencing was performed on blood, taken from a patient whose treatment included radiotherapy and nephrectomy. The chain has TRBV18 and TRBJ1-1; TRBD1 matches at 7 bases. This receptor was obtained from a man in his sixties with renal cell carcinoma. CDR3 DNA sequence: TGTGCCAGCTCTCTGGACAGGTGGAGAATGAACACTGAAGCTTTCTTT. It translates to CASSLDRWRMNTEAFF.